The T cell receptor (beta chain) described here comes from a study of cytomegalovirus exposure and HLA in healthy donors (dated by TCRdb to about 2017). About the study as a whole: In an earlier analysis of some 550 of the donors, around 300 Gb of sequence data and approximately 120 million unique TCR beta sequences from about 190 million T cells were reported. Roughly 300 gigabases of sequencing data and approximately 92 million unique TCR sequences made up an early release that covered about 640 HLA-typed donors. Of the 398 genotyped donors, about 84% fell in the genetic ancestry cluster associated with self-reported Caucasian donors. The study was designed to test whether signatures of past pathogen exposure could be identified by cataloging public T cell receptors. The study used immunosequencing to profile the T cell repertoires of more than 650 subjects and linked those repertoires to cytomegalovirus serostatus. Along with the roughly 670-subject first cohort, a separate validation cohort of some 130 different subjects was used. The study combined high-throughput TCR immunosequencing, statistical association of individual TCRs with disease status, and machine learning to predict cytomegalovirus infection status. A later analysis re-analyzed previously published TCR beta repertoires from approximately 700 donors and added high-resolution HLA genotyping to study TCR occurrence patterns. Rather than using new phenotypic data, the later analysis identified candidate immune exposures from TCR beta sequences and from how often those sequences occurred across donors. In an earlier analysis of about 590 of the donors, high-throughput TCR beta sequencing was used to judge whether each TCR beta V gene segment behaved as functional or pseudogenic. Alongside the repertoire data, information on donor age, sex, ethnicity and CMV serostatus was compiled. Genome-wide SNP genotypes for about 65% of the 666 donors were used in a later genetic analysis, which treated that subset as a discovery cohort. All discovery cohort repertoires had been generated on a single sequencing platform. Class I and class II HLA loci were covered by the typing at four-digit resolution. Typing coverage varied by locus: roughly 620-640 donors for A, B, C, DRB1 and DQB1; 500 to 550 for DQA1; over 600 for DPA1; around 450 for DPB1. Several DR-DQ haplotypes were handled as single units for association and clustering, since linkage in the cohort was strong. Across approximately 400 genotyped donors of the cohort, an average of 235,054 unique TCR beta nucleotide sequences per donor were sequenced, and 15% to 20% of those sequences were non-productive.

The paper's findings and limits, for the study overall: Assigning TCR associations to individual alleles was difficult when HLA alleles, especially DR and DQ, strongly co-occurred. In an earlier analysis of more than 450 of the donors, most TCR beta V segments were observed in productive rearrangements about 87% or about 30% of the time, broadly matching IMGT annotations. A later analysis found that most CMV-associated TCR beta chains appeared HLA-restricted, with HLA associations seemingly driven largely by CMV exposure. In this cohort, only TCR beta chains were sequenced, and detectable features were limited by the absence of alpha or paired-chain data. In the study, 164 TCR beta chains were listed as associated with cytomegalovirus. A later analysis found that HLA-associated TCR beta chains were more clonally expanded and had lower generation probabilities than equally common non-associated chains. According to a later analysis, parvovirus B19, influenza, CMV and Epstein-Barr virus appeared linked to several top co-occurrence clusters. The earlier analysis of approximately 560 of the donors excluded seventeen rarely observed V segments, including chromosome 9 orphons, because counts were too low. Roughly uniform sequencing depth across donors was assumed in presence/absence analyses, although this assumption may not hold. According to the authors, the approach could potentially be generalized to other disease states and immunological phenotypes. According to a later analysis, TCR association rates differed among HLA loci, with DRB1 alleles showing the most associated TCRs and HLA-C alleles showing the fewest. A later analysis associated 15,000 to 20,000 TCR beta sequences with specific HLA alleles at a false discovery rate of 0.05. A group of highly shared sequence variants was considered likely to be a technical artifact of the sequencing pipeline. The classifier was reported to diagnose cytomegalovirus status with high specificity and sensitivity in both the original and validation cohorts. Immune exposure information for the cohort was limited to CMV serostatus. The 87-base-pair reads could not distinguish some IMGT-functional V segments, including TRBV6-2 and TRBV6-3, so those segments were excluded. An association between a missense DCLRE1C variant and V-gene and J-gene trimming of TCR beta chains was found in a later genetic analysis and replicated in an independent cohort. A few of the identified cytomegalovirus-associated TCR beta chains were confirmed in vitro to be specific for cytomegalovirus antigens. Most TCR sequences were seen in very few donors, while some public TCRs were found in many individuals. In a later genetic analysis, fewer N-insertions in productive TCRs were reported among donors in an Asian-associated ancestry cluster than the 666-donor mean. Because HLA typing was missing for some donors at each locus, association tests included only the typed subset. Correlated functional status among segregating V segments might reflect linkage disequilibrium, but an unknown experimental factor could not be ruled out. A further reported finding was that TCR beta sequences accurately predicted the HLA-A and HLA-B alleles for most subjects in the first cohort.

The trim is 1 base for V and 3 bases for J, with a gap of 10 bases between the germline ends. Reading from cysteine to phenylalanine, the CDR3 counts 15 amino acids. CDR3 DNA only is kept here, 45 bases in frame from base 1. CDR1 SGHTA and CDR2 FQGNSA were looked up in the germline V gene. The cohort was made up of roughly 670 healthy bone marrow donors. Cohort members were all nominally healthy when sampled, although unrecorded immune exposures were likely present. The donor was CMV seronegative and was included in the group of 352 seronegative cohort members. A peripheral blood sample was provided by each donor, and peripheral blood mononuclear cells were used for TCR beta sequencing. The Qiagen DNeasy Blood Extraction Kit was used to extract genomic DNA from the blood cell samples. With respect to this clone: The specificity of this receptor is unknown. Nothing much larger sits one base from this clone, and base qualities are not available.

The library was produced with the immunoSEQ multiplex PCR assay. The multiplex PCR relied on a mix of 60 forward primers for TCR Vbeta segments and 13 reverse primers for TCR Jbeta segments. Amplification of the CDR3 region of rearranged TCR beta genes was performed with a multiplex PCR assay on genomic DNA. Amplified TCR beta libraries were sequenced as 87-base-pair reads on the Illumina HiSeq System. On the study's bioinformatics: In a later analysis, roughly 80 million unique TCR beta chains were counted across the 690 or so repertoires, and approximately 9.9 million of these chains were shared by at least two donors. A nearest-neighbor algorithm error-corrected the raw reads and collapsed the reads into unique sequences, merging closely related sequences to remove PCR and sequencing errors. Alignment of CDR3 sequences to IMGT reference sequences was used to assign V, D and J gene segments. Each retained sequence needed at least a six-nucleotide match to both a V gene segment and a J gene segment. A rearrangement counted as productive if the CDR3 had no stop codons and remained in frame with V and J, and every other rearrangement counted as non-productive. CDR3 was defined by IMGT convention, running from the second conserved V-encoded cysteine to the conserved J-encoded phenylalanine. The earlier analysis of 550 to 650 of the donors excluded any sequence lacking an unambiguous match to a single V gene segment. In an earlier analysis of several hundred of the donors, a V segment was called functional when productive rearrangements were above 56.7%, and segregating when the standard deviation between donors exceeded 5%. A statistical classification framework was built for diagnosing cytomegalovirus status from the catalog of TCR beta chain sequences. A later analysis assigned V and J genes by comparing TCR nucleotide sequences with IMGT/GENE-DB human TR gene sequences. In a later analysis, CDR3 sequences and most-parsimonious VDJ recombination scenarios were assigned using the TCRdist pipeline. In a later analysis, each TCR beta chain was defined by its CDR3 amino acid sequence together with its V-gene family, and reads without a unique V-gene family were excluded. As a way to deal with suspected cross-contamination and a sequencing artifact, a later analysis dropped hundreds of nucleotide sequences that were highly shared and had low generation probability. For each public chain, a later analysis derived a clonal expansion index from normalized ranks of inferred template counts within each repertoire. In a later analysis, generation probabilities were computed using a VDJ recombination model fitted to out-of-frame rearrangements, and the results were checked against IGoR. In a later analysis, TCR-TCR, TCR-HLA and TCR-CMV co-occurrence was scored with hypergeometric tests, and a repertoire-size bias correction was applied to TCR pairs. To estimate false discovery rates, a later analysis permuted the HLA or CMV assignments 20 times. In a later analysis, co-occurring TCRs were grouped using DBSCAN, with TCRdist sequence similarity added in when clustering inside HLA-allele-positive subsets. For co-occurrence clustering, repertoires with fewer than 30,000 or more than 120,000 public chains were excluded, along with about five repertoires with anomalous nucleotide sharing. The clones in this table, taken by TCRdb from immuneACCESS, are in-frame only. Not every clone is retained; where verified, under half of the shortfall comes from an unresolved V gene, and the cause of the rest is unknown. Clone size and V and J calls were adopted from that table, with D and trimming inferred from the DNA. The sample profile shows 65,000 to 85,000 clones; just over 85% of them were found once. The ten largest make up just under 2% of the sample.

The sequencing input was PBMCs. The rearranged segments are TRBV7-2 and TRBJ1-3, with TRBD1 as a weak D call on 6 bases. This TCR was sampled from a young woman in good health and CMV-seronegative. The DNA sequence follows: TGTGCCAGCAGCTTAGGTCCAGGGGATGGAAACACCATATATTTT. It encodes CASSLGPGDGNTIYF.